This is a list of T cell receptor beta chains from one sample in a study of blood T cell repertoires in COVID-19. Method: immunoSEQ multiplex PCR; TCRdb's copy keeps in-frame clones and lacks some. The repertoire has about 100,000 clones, around four fifths of them found once; the top ten carry under 15%. Sequencing used peripheral blood. The receptor source for this set is a man in his fifties or sixties with active or convalescent COVID-19. The CDR3 runs from the conserved cysteine through the conserved F or W. The D gene is left open where the match is weak. Size tells how often a clone was seen (once, few, many) or the class of an expanded clone, and some rows leave it out.

clone size	V gene	D gene	J gene	CDR3 DNA	CDR3 protein
NA	TRBV7-6	TRBD2	TRBJ2-7	TGTGCCAGCACCACGGGGGGGGACGAGCAGTACTTC	CASTTGGDEQYF
few	TRBV18	TRBD1	TRBJ2-7	TGTGCCAGCTCACCGTCTAGGCAGGGGGCGGACGAGCAGTACTTC	CASSPSRQGADEQYF
once	TRBV4-2	TRBD1	TRBJ2-5	TGTGCCAGCAGCCAAGCTATACAGGGGGCCCTAGGCGAGACCCAGTACTTC	CASSQAIQGALGETQYF
NA	TRBV11-2	NA	TRBJ1-5	TGTGCCAGCAGCTCGCTCGGTAGCAATCAGCCCCAGCATTTT	CASSSLGSNQPQHF
few	TRBV10-3	TRBD1	TRBJ2-7	TGTGCCATCAGTGAGGGGGACAGGTTTTACGAGCAGTACTTC	CAISEGDRFYEQYF
NA	TRBV6-5	TRBD1	TRBJ2-1	TGTGCCAGCACCAATACCGGACAGGTTTTGCGGCAGTTCTTC	CASTNTGQVLRQFF
NA	TRBV30	TRBD1	TRBJ1-5	TGTGCCTTGGACAGGGGATTGAATCAGCCCCAGCATTTT	CALDRGLNQPQHF
NA	TRBV27	TRBD1	TRBJ2-7	TGTGCCAGCAGCCGGGTCTTATTAGGGGGCGAATACGAGCAGTACTTC	CASSRVLLGGEYEQYF
NA	TRBV7-9	TRBD1	TRBJ1-2	TGTGCCAGCAGCTTATTCAGGGGGAACTATGGCTACACCTTC	CASSLFRGNYGYTF
NA	TRBV28	NA	TRBJ1-3	TGTGCCAGCAGTTTTGGGGCCCCCCCCCTGGGCTCTGGAAACACCATATATTTT	CASSFGAPPLGSGNTIYF
once	TRBV5-1	TRBD1	TRBJ1-1	TGCGCCAGCAGCTCCTTTGGCAGGGGGTCTGGGACTGAAGCTTTCTTT	CASSSFGRGSGTEAFF
NA	TRBV11-3	NA	TRBJ2-2	TGTGCCAGCAGCCCATCCCCCGGGGAGCTGTTTTTT	CASSPSPGELFF
NA	TRBV11-3	TRBD2	TRBJ2-1	TGTGCCAGCAGCTCTTTTTTTTTCAGCGGGAGAACAGATGAGCAGTTCTTC	CASSSFFFSGRTDEQFF
NA	TRBV4-1	TRBD1	TRBJ1-1	TGCGCCAGCAGCCGCGCGGACAGGGGAACTGAAGCTTTCTTT	CASSRADRGTEAFF
few	TRBV5-1	TRBD2	TRBJ2-1	TGCGCCAGCAGCTTACCATTAGCGGGGGTGAACAATGAGCAGTTCTTC	CASSLPLAGVNNEQFF
many	TRBV4-1	TRBD2	TRBJ2-7	TGCGCCAGCAGCCAAGAAGCTAGCGGGAGGTCCGGTTACGAGCAGTACTTC	CASSQEASGRSGYEQYF
NA	TRBV7-8	TRBD2	TRBJ2-1	TGTGCCAGCAGCTTAGCCCTAGCGGGAGGCAATGAGCAGTTCTTC	CASSLALAGGNEQFF
NA	TRBV5-1	NA	TRBJ2-3	TGCGCCAGCAGCTCGCGGGGTAGCACAGATACGCAGTATTTT	CASSSRGSTDTQYF
NA	TRBV2	NA	TRBJ1-1	TGTGCCAGCAGTGATCTAGGCCCCGGGATGAACACTGAAGCTTTCTTT	CASSDLGPGMNTEAFF
NA	TRBV7-2	NA	TRBJ1-4	TGTGCCAGCAGCTCAGGACGATACGGACTGGATAATGAAAAACTGTTTTTT	CASSSGRYGLDNEKLFF
NA	TRBV10-3	NA	TRBJ1-1	TGTGCCATCAGCGGGGGGGGGAGCACTGAAGCTTTCTTT	CAISGGGSTEAFF
NA	TRBV7-9	NA	TRBJ1-1	TGTGCCAGCAGCCCTGGTCTGGGGGACATCGATGTTAAGAACACTGAAGCTTTCTTT	CASSPGLGDIDVKNTEAFF
NA	TRBV3-1/TRBV3-2	NA	TRBJ1-2	TGTGCCAGCAGCCAAGGGGCAGGGGTCCTCCCTCAGCACTTC	CASSQGAGVLPQHF
NA	TRBV11-2	NA	TRBJ2-7	TGTGCCAGCAGCTTTCGACAGGGAGGTTACGAGCAGTACTTC	CASSFRQGGYEQYF
NA	TRBV2	TRBD1	TRBJ1-4	TGTGCCAGCAGTCCGGGACAGGGAAGCGAAAAACTGTTTTTT	CASSPGQGSEKLFF
NA	TRBV25-1	TRBD1	TRBJ1-1	TGTGCCAGCAGTGATCTCAGGGGGGACGCTTTCTTT	CASSDLRGDAFF
NA	TRBV11-3	NA	TRBJ2-3	TGTGCCAGCAGCCCTCCTGGGAGGAATACGCAGTATTTT	CASSPPGRNTQYF
NA	TRBV5-1	TRBD1	TRBJ1-4	TGCGCCAGCAGCTTGGGGGACAGGGCAACTAATGAAAAACTGTTTTTT	CASSLGDRATNEKLFF
NA	TRBV18	NA	TRBJ1-1	TGTGCCAGCTCACCATCCTTGGGGGGGCGCGACACTGAAGCTTTCTTT	CASSPSLGGRDTEAFF
NA	TRBV18	TRBD2	TRBJ2-7	TGTGCCAGCTCACCTATAGGACTAAGCGGGACCGAGCAGTACTTC	CASSPIGLSGTEQYF
NA	TRBV7-8	NA	TRBJ1-1	TGTGCCAGCAGGGAACAGGGAACGGTGAACACTGAAGCTTTCTTT	CASREQGTVNTEAFF